This T cell receptor (beta chain) appears in the sequencing data of a study of cytomegalovirus exposure and HLA in healthy donors. Findings and caveats of the study: The Asian-associated ancestry cluster reportedly had fewer N-insertions than the approximately 630-donor mean in a later analysis. Cytomegalovirus-associated TCR beta chains were listed, numbering over 150. A later analysis appeared to link common viral pathogens to several of the most significant clusters.

Healthy bone marrow donors supplied every sample. Both 60 Vbeta primers and 13 Jbeta primers went into the PCR. The method was immunoSEQ multiplex PCR; TCRdb's version includes in-frame clones alone and lacks a portion of them. The sample includes 100,000 to 140,000 clones, 81% seen only once; the top ten take around 2.4%. Remarks on this clone: Its cognate antigen is unknown.

V lost 5 bases and J lost 7; bases outside the gene matches: 11. The CDR3 is 16 amino acids. Germline V gene sequence: CDR1 SGHAT, CDR2 FQNNGV. The source material was PBMCs. This sequence originates from a man aged 25-45 years in good health and CMV-seronegative. This chain links TRBV11-2 with TRBJ2-7; TRBD2 matches at 13 bases. The CDR3 bases are TGTGCCAGCAGCGCCAGAACTAGCGGGAGGGCCGGAGAGCAGTACTTC. This encodes CASSARTSGRAGEQYF.